This TCR beta chain originates from a study of blood T cell repertoires in COVID-19. Background on the study: Donors in the United States, Italy and Spain gave samples during acute or convalescent COVID-19.

Germline V lookup: CDR1 SGHRS, CDR2 YFSETQ. Trimming cost V 5 bases and J 0 bases; bases outside gene matches: 4. The CDR3 spans 14 residues. Assay used: immunoSEQ multiplex PCR; TCRdb lists only in-frame clones, some missing. The sample consists of approximately 260,000 clones, about 88% of them appearing once. Participants came from some 26 US areas, aged about 18 to 100 years. Participants reported their clinical history, and cohort assignment relied on those reports. What was sequenced was PBMCs or T cells enriched from blood (not recorded which). The chain combines TRBV5-1 with TRBJ1-2; 7 bases fit TRBD1. The clonotype was recovered from a young man with acute COVID-19. The CDR3 loop reads CASRQGNSNYGYTF. In nucleotides, the CDR3 is TGCGCCAGCAGACAGGGGAACTCTAACTATGGCTACACCTTC.